A single sample gave rise to the 15 T cell receptor beta chains below, sequenced in a study of cytomegalovirus exposure and HLA in healthy donors (dated by TCRdb to the late 2010s). Library method: the immunoSEQ multiplex PCR assay. A mixture of 60 forward primers for TCR Vbeta segments and 13 reverse primers for TCR Jbeta segments was used in the multiplex PCR. The table was pulled from immuneACCESS by TCRdb, which kept in-frame rearrangements only. Such tables lose some clones; where checked, under half of the loss comes from unresolved V genes, and the rest has no known cause. In this sample the table shows 150,000 to 200,000 clones, about four fifths of which occur a single time. The ten largest make up about 1.4% of the sample. The sample taken for sequencing was PBMCs. Receptors were obtained from a woman aged 50 to 60 in good health and CMV-seronegative.

The V call is TRBV27, the J call TRBJ2-2; 7 bases map to TRBD1. J was trimmed by 6 bases and V by 4 bases; bases with no gene match: 8. Germline V gene sequence: CDR1 MNHEY, CDR2 SMNVEV (reference sequence). CDR3 length: 15 amino acids. The CDR3 sequence is CASSSPGQRPGELFF. CDR3 coding DNA: TGTGCCAGCAGTTCCCCGGGACAGAGACCCGGGGAGCTGTTTTTT.

The CDR3 DNA sequence: TGTGCCAGCAGCTTGTACAGGGGGCGTGCAGGGTCACCCCTCCACTTT. Residues: CASSLYRGRAGSPLHF. The chain has TRBV5-6 and TRBJ1-6, with 9 bases matching TRBD1. CDR1 and CDR2 (germline): SGHDT, YYEEEE. The CDR3 covers 16 residues. V trimming: 1 base; J trimming: 10 bases; junction bases outside the gene matches: 9. Combining the CDR3 with reference TRBV5-6 and TRBJ1-6 gives the whole variable domain DAGVTQSPTHLIKTRGQQVTLRCSPKSGHDTVSWYQQALGQGPQFIFQYYEEEERQRGNFPDRFSGHQFPNYSSELNVNALLLGDSALYLCASSLYRGRAGSPLHFGNGTRLTVT.

Note on this clone: A junction boundary mismatches the germline segment, possibly from a read error. The chain has TRBV19 and TRBJ1-1, with a tentative D call TRBD1 (6 bases). CDR1 is LNHDA and CDR2 is SQIVND in the germline V gene (reference sequence). The CDR3 covers 15 residues. CDR3 residues: CASSPPGQPNTETFF. The CDR3 DNA sequence: TGTGCCAGTAGTCCCCCCGGACAGCCTAACACTGAAACTTTCTTT.

The rearrangement joins TRBV9 to TRBJ2-7; 10 positions agree with TRBD1. After removal of 0 bases from V and 7 bases from J, the junction contained 4 bases not matched to a gene. This CDR3 spans 14 amino acids. Germline CDR1 reads SGDLS; CDR2 reads YYNGEE. For the CDR3, the DNA is TGTGCCAGCAGCGTAGGACAGGGGGCGAGAGAGCAGTACTTC. As protein: CASSVGQGAREQYF.

J is TRBJ1-1 and V is TRBV11-3, with D unclear. V lost 1 base and J 2 bases, leaving 11 bases between the germline ends. The CDR3 has 15 amino acids. Germline CDR1 SGHNT, CDR2 YENEEA. CDR3 loop: CASSLGNRDNTEAFF. CDR3 in DNA: TGTGCCAGCAGCTTAGGAAACCGGGATAACACTGAAGCTTTCTTT.

The chain joins TRBV11-2 to TRBJ2-1; maybe TRBD2 (7 bases). CDR3 size: 13 residues. Trimming took 0 bases from V and 16 from J, leaving 16 bases between them. Germline V gene sequence: CDR1 SGHAT, CDR2 FQNNGV. The CDR3 reads CASSLEGGLIRFF. The DNA of the CDR3 is TGTGCCAGCAGCTTAGAGGGGGGGCTGATTCGATTCTTC.

This sequence joins TRBV2 and TRBJ2-3; D perhaps matches TRBD1 (6 bases). CDR1 SNHLY and CDR2 FYNNEI come from the germline V gene. The V end lost 6 bases, the J end lost 3 bases, and 31 bases lay between the germline ends. CDR3 size: 20 residues. The CDR3 spells CASSSLMWLNRERRTDTQYF. The CDR3 region has the DNA TGTGCCAGCAGCTCACTTATGTGGCTTAACAGGGAAAGAAGGACAGATACGCAGTATTTT.

This clone appeared a few times. CDR3 residues: CASRISTTGQFF. CDR3 coding DNA: TGTGCCAGCAGAATATCCACGACGGGGCAGTTCTTC. The rearrangement uses TRBV2 and TRBJ2-1; D ambiguous. Germline CDR1 and CDR2: SNHLY and FYNNEI. This CDR3 region has 12 residues. The V end lost 6 bases, the J end lost 12 bases, and 15 bases lay between the germline ends.

This clone showed up just a few times. The genes are TRBV9 and TRBJ1-1; D not certain. The CDR3 loop spans 13 amino acids. Germline values: CDR1 SGDLS, CDR2 YYNGEE. V dropped 2 bases and J dropped 1 base, with 6 bases sitting between them. In nucleotides, the CDR3 is TGTGCCAGCAGCGTCACTCAGAACACTGAAGCTTTCTTT. Translation: CASSVTQNTEAFF.

The chain uses TRBV5-1 and TRBJ1-2; 7 bases align to TRBD1. The ends lost 0 bases at V and 8 bases at J; junction bases unmatched: 19. The CDR3 contains 18 residues. Germline values: CDR1 SGHRS, CDR2 YFSETQ. The CDR3 sequence: CASSLAPDRVLVYVGYTF. CDR3 sequence (DNA): TGCGCCAGCAGCTTGGCCCCCGACAGGGTTTTAGTCTATGTCGGCTACACCTTC.

The chain combines TRBV10-3 with TRBJ1-3, with D possibly TRBD1 on 5 matching bases. The CDR3 runs to 16 residues. Germline values: CDR1 ENHRY, CDR2 SYGVKD. Trimming cost V 4 bases and J 0 bases, with 13 bases left between them. The CDR3 here is CAISGLGATSGNTIYF. The CDR3 region has the DNA TGTGCCATCAGTGGGTTAGGGGCAACCTCTGGAAACACCATATATTTT.

The chain is built from TRBV18 and TRBJ1-4; 9 nucleotides align to TRBD1. The junction had 4 bases not matched to a gene; V was cut back by 6 bases and J by 5 bases. Germline CDR1 is KGHSH and CDR2 is LQKENI. This CDR3 is built from 14 residues. CDR3 in amino acids: CASSPGTGNEKLFF. In DNA form, the CDR3 reads TGTGCCAGCTCCCCCGGGACAGGGAATGAAAAACTGTTTTTT.

The V call is TRBV4-3, the J call TRBJ2-1; D remains unclear. The germline CDR1 and CDR2 sequences are LGHNA and YSLEER. The CDR3 length is 14 residues. Trimming removed 4 bases at V and 10 bases at J, with 17 bases between. For the CDR3, the DNA is TGCGCCAGCAGCCGAGATACAGCTCCTGGGGAGCAGTTCTTC. Translated, it gives CASSRDTAPGEQFF.

The rearrangement uses TRBV7-8 and TRBJ2-7; D gene ambiguous. The CDR3 spans 13 residues. Germline values: CDR1 SGHVS, CDR2 FQNEAQ. V lost 2 bases, J lost 2 bases, and 7 bases lay in between. CDR3 residues: CASSLHSTYEQYF. The CDR3 DNA is TGTGCCAGCAGCTTACACAGTACCTACGAGCAGTACTTC.

V gene TRBV6-6 combines with J gene TRBJ1-1; TRBD1 is a possible D gene (6 bases). Trimming removed 5 bases at V and 4 bases at J, with 17 bases between. The CDR3 sequence is 15 residues long. CDR1 and CDR2 (germline): MNHNY, SVGAGI (reference sequence). In DNA, the CDR3 is TGTGCCAGCAGTACGTTCGGGGGGCTTGGCACTGAAGCTTTCTTT. Its protein product is CASSTFGGLGTEAFF.